These 29 T cell receptor beta chains came from one sample sequenced in a study of cytomegalovirus exposure and HLA in healthy donors (dated by TCRdb to 2017 to 2019). The library was prepared using the immunoSEQ multiplex PCR assay. For the multiplex PCR, a mixture combining 60 forward primers for TCR Vbeta segments and 13 reverse primers for TCR Jbeta segments was used. Imported from immuneACCESS, the table was reduced by TCRdb to in-frame sequences with V and J called. These copies leave out some clones; in studies compared against another copy, an unresolved V gene accounts for under half, and the cause of the remainder is not known. For this sample there are 100,000 to 150,000 clones; more than 80% appear just once. Approximately 10% of the sample comes from the top ten. The sample comprised PBMCs. The receptors originated from a man aged 25-45 years in good health and CMV-seropositive.

This clone was counted a single time. J is TRBJ2-6 and V is TRBV7-6; the D gene is possibly TRBD1 (5 bases). V was pared by 0 bases and J by 0 bases, with 24 bases between. The CDR3 is 22 amino acids. In germline, CDR1 is SGHVS, CDR2 FNYEAQ. The CDR3 DNA is TGTGCCAGCAGCTTAGCAAGAGATGGGGCCTTAGAAGAAATCTCTGGGGCCAACGTCCTGACTTTC. Amino acid sequence: CASSLARDGALEEISGANVLTF.

The V and J genes are TRBV6-1 and TRBJ1-5; D gene uncertain. Deletions cut 5 bases from V and 0 bases from J, with 11 bases between. Germline V gene lookup returns CDR1 MNHNS and CDR2 SASEGT. This CDR3 is built from 15 residues. The CDR3 region is CASSWSEGSNQPQHF. CDR3 coding DNA: TGTGCCAGCAGTTGGAGCGAGGGTAGCAATCAGCCCCAGCATTTT.

The chain has TRBV6-6 and TRBJ1-6; D may be TRBD1 (5 bases). The CDR3 has 15 residues. The V gene's germline CDR1 is MNHNY and CDR2 SVGAGI (reference sequence). The V end was cut by 6 bases, the J end by 3 bases, with 12 bases between. The CDR3 DNA reads TGTGCCAGCAGCGACGGGGGAGTCTATAATTCACCCCTCCACTTT. It codes for CASSDGGVYNSPLHF.

A few counts support this clone. This chain links TRBV5-1 with TRBJ1-1; 9 nucleotides agree with TRBD1. The germline V gene has CDR1 SGHRS and CDR2 YFSETQ. V shed 1 base, J shed 0 bases, and the junction held 4 bases outside the gene matches. The CDR3 consists of 16 residues. Written as DNA, the CDR3 is TGCGCCAGCAGCTTGTGGGGACAGGGCTTGAACACTGAAGCTTTCTTT. This translates into CASSLWGQGLNTEAFF.

This clone was detected a few times. V is TRBV29-1 and J is TRBJ1-2; D is unclear. Trimming pared 1 base from V and 7 bases from J, leaving 10 bases between. Germline CDR1 and CDR2: SQVTM and ANQGSEA. CDR3 length equals 12 residues. The CDR3 DNA sequence: TGCAGCGTTGAAGGGGGAGTAGGTGGCTACACCTTC. Translation: CSVEGGVGGYTF. Together with reference TRBV29-1 and TRBJ1-2, the CDR3 gives the full variable domain: SAVISQKPSRDICQRGTSLTIQCQVDSQVTMMFWYRQQPGQSLTLIATANQGSEATYESGFVIDKFPISRPNLTFSTLTVSNMSPEDSSIYLCSVEGGVGGYTFGSGTRLTVV.

This clone showed up just once. The chain uses TRBV30 and TRBJ2-3; the match to TRBD2 covers 7 bases. V dropped 2 bases and J dropped 7; count of bases not matched to a gene: 3. Germline CDR1 GTSNPN, CDR2 SVGIG (reference sequence). The CDR3 runs 12 residues. The CDR3 is CAWSPGGNTQYF. The CDR3, as DNA: TGTGCCTGGAGTCCGGGGGGAAATACGCAGTATTTT.

With regard to this clone: Other DNA sequences in this sample translate to the same CDR3. The chain combines TRBV2 with TRBJ1-1, with D possibly being TRBD1 (6 bases). The CDR3 sequence is 17 residues long. Trimming took off 5 bases at V and 4 bases at J, with 23 bases between the two ends. From germline, CDR1 is SNHLY and CDR2 FYNNEI. The CDR3: CASSQWTGGVRGTEAFF. The CDR3 nucleotides are TGTGCCAGCAGTCAGTGGACGGGGGGCGTGAGGGGCACTGAAGCTTTCTTT.

The rearrangement joins TRBV7-3 to TRBJ2-5; TRBD2 matches at 10 bases. The V gene end was trimmed by 2 bases and the J gene end by 4 bases; junction bases not matched to a gene: 7. Germline values: CDR1 SGHTA, CDR2 FQGTGA. This CDR3 spans 16 amino acids. The CDR3 loop is CASSLWASGGVETQYF. The CDR3 DNA reads as TGTGCCAGCAGCTTATGGGCCAGCGGGGGGGTAGAGACCCAGTACTTC. Complete variable domain (other parts from reference TRBV7-3 and TRBJ2-5): GAGVSQTPSNKVTEKGKYVELRCDPISGHTALYWYRQSLGQGPEFLIYFQGTGAADDSGLPNDRFFAVRPEGSVSTLKIQRTERGDSAVYLCASSLWASGGVETQYFGPGTRLLVL.

V gene TRBV6-6 combines with J gene TRBJ1-3, with D hard to call. Looked up from germline, CDR1 is MNHNY and CDR2 is SVGAGI (reference sequence). CDR3 length equals 12 residues. Trimming removed 8 bases at V and 3 bases at J, with 8 bases between. The DNA of the CDR3 is TGTGCCAGCGGGAGGGTTGGAAACACCATATATTTT. Protein product: CASGRVGNTIYF.

The chain carries TRBV13 and TRBJ2-5; TRBD2 agrees at 9 bases. The V gene's germline CDR1 is PRHDT and CDR2 FYEKMQ (reference sequence). J gave up 5 bases and V 2 bases, and 9 bases lay outside the gene matches. The CDR3 loop spans 16 amino acids. For the CDR3, the DNA is TGTGCCAGCAGCTTAAGAAGTAGCGGGGGTGCGGAGACCCAGTACTTC. Translating it yields CASSLRSSGGAETQYF.

The chain joins TRBV11-2 to TRBJ1-2; D is perhaps TRBD1 (6 bases). V shed 6 bases and J shed 6 bases, with 17 bases lying between them. The CDR3 runs to 14 residues. Germline-derived CDR1 and CDR2 are SGHAT and FQNNGV. CDR3 sequence (DNA): TGTGCCAGCAGGCCTCGCGGGTACAGGGATGGCTACACCTTC. Protein product: CASRPRGYRDGYTF.

The J gene is TRBJ1-6, the V gene TRBV30, with D maybe TRBD1 (6 bases). CDR1 is GTSNPN and CDR2 is SVGIG in the germline V gene (reference sequence). The CDR3 sequence is 17 residues long. V was clipped by 3 bases and J by 0 bases, with 15 bases between them. The CDR3 protein is CAWRGVGASSYNSPLHF. CDR3 bases: TGTGCCTGGAGGGGCGTGGGGGCGAGCTCCTATAATTCACCCCTCCACTTT.

The gene calls are TRBV6-5 and TRBJ1-6; weak D call: TRBD1 (5 bases). The CDR3 has 15 residues. Germline V lookup: CDR1 MNHEY, CDR2 SVGAGI. Trimming shortened V by 5 bases and J by 5 bases, and 13 bases separated the two germline ends. CDR3 nucleotide sequence: TGTGCCAGCAGTCCCGCCCAGGGAAATAATTCACCCCTCCACTTT. Its protein is CASSPAQGNNSPLHF.

CDR3 sequence reads: CASSGTGLSSYEQYF. The CDR3 nucleotides are TGTGCCAGCAGTGGGACAGGATTGAGCTCCTACGAGCAGTACTTC. The chain carries TRBV6-1 and TRBJ2-7; TRBD1 aligns across 7 bases. CDR3 length equals 15 residues. Germline values: CDR1 MNHNS, CDR2 SASEGT. J gave up 0 bases and V 4 bases, and 6 bases lay outside the gene matches.

The sample holds a few counts of this clone. J is TRBJ2-3 and V is TRBV5-1; D may be TRBD2 (6 bases). V lost 4 bases to trimming and J lost 3 bases, with 21 bases between them. The CDR3 extends over 17 amino acids. Germline CDR1 and CDR2: SGHRS and YFSETQ. CDR3 sequence: CASSNWGGRDGTDTQYF. In DNA form, the CDR3 reads TGCGCCAGCAGCAATTGGGGAGGCAGGGATGGGACAGATACGCAGTATTTT.

The chain joins TRBV27 to TRBJ2-7; 7 nucleotides align to TRBD2. The CDR3 covers 15 residues. Trimming took 4 bases from V and 4 from J; bases not matched to a gene: 10. Germline V gene data show CDR1 as MNHEY and CDR2 as SMNVEV (reference sequence). The CDR3 DNA reads as TGTGCCAGCAGTTCCCGCGGGGGAGGTATTTACGAGCAGTACTTC. This codes for CASSSRGGGIYEQYF.

The chain employs TRBV18 and TRBJ1-1; 9 bases line up with TRBD1. V shed 4 bases and J 1 base; nucleotides not matched to a gene: 4. The CDR3 loop spans 15 amino acids. Germline V CDR1 and CDR2: KGHSH, LQKENI. CDR3 loop: CASSLQGAKNTEAFF. The CDR3 bases are TGTGCCAGCTCACTACAGGGGGCCAAGAACACTGAAGCTTTCTTT.

V usage is TRBV12-5 and J usage is TRBJ2-1, with 9 bases that match TRBD1. Germline assignment: CDR1 LGHNT and CDR2 FRNRAP. The CDR3 contains 14 residues. V lost 2 bases to trimming and J lost 10 bases; unmatched junction nucleotides: 6. CDR3 loop: CASGLNRGLGEQFF. CDR3 bases: TGTGCTAGTGGTTTGAACAGGGGGCTGGGAGAGCAGTTCTTC.

In this sample, this clone turned up a few times. The chain uses TRBV15 and TRBJ1-3; D is undetermined. The CDR3 consists of 18 residues. The germline V gene encodes CDR1 LNHNV and CDR2 YYDKDF (reference sequence). V lost 0 bases to trimming and J lost 4 bases, with 19 bases between them. This CDR3 reads CATSRDRGRGNPGNTIYF. CDR3 bases: TGTGCCACCAGCAGAGATCGAGGCCGGGGAAACCCCGGAAACACCATATATTTT.

This clone was seen just once. CDR3 amino acids: CSVAPGVQETQYF. For the CDR3, the DNA is TGCAGCGTTGCCCCAGGGGTCCAAGAGACCCAGTACTTC. The chain is built from TRBV29-1 and TRBJ2-5; D possibly corresponds to TRBD1 (6 bases). Germline V gives CDR1 SQVTM, CDR2 ANQGSEA. With 4 bases removed from V and 1 base from J, the gap between germline ends came to 10 bases. The CDR3 loop spans 13 amino acids.

The V and J genes are TRBV5-1 and TRBJ2-7; 9 nucleotides match TRBD2. Germline V gene lookup returns CDR1 SGHRS and CDR2 YFSETQ. The junction had 2 bases not matched to a gene; V was cut back by 4 bases and J by 0 bases. The CDR3 runs to 14 residues. The CDR3 DNA reads as TGCGCCAGCAGCAGCGGGGGGAGCTCCTACGAGCAGTACTTC. It yields the protein CASSSGGSSYEQYF.

This clone appeared a few times. The chain carries TRBV18 and TRBJ2-1; 7 bases are shared with TRBD2. Germline lookup yields CDR1 KGHSH and CDR2 LQKENI. Germline trimming cut 2 bases from V and 7 bases from J; bases unmatched to any gene: 5. The CDR3 contains 14 residues. The CDR3 loop reads CASSPSGASNEQFF. The CDR3 DNA follows: TGTGCCAGCTCACCAAGCGGGGCGAGTAATGAGCAGTTCTTC.

This clone was recorded only once. The rearrangement joins TRBV7-2 to TRBJ2-1; a possible D gene is TRBD1 (6 bases). The CDR3 length is 15 residues. The V and J ends lost 4 bases and 2 bases respectively, with 12 bases between them. CDR1 SGHTA and CDR2 FQGNSA come from the germline V gene. CDR3 loop: CASSSTGSPYNEQFF. DNA of the CDR3: TGTGCCAGCAGCTCTACAGGGAGCCCCTACAATGAGCAGTTCTTC.

The chain carries TRBV5-1 and TRBJ2-5; 11 bases are a match to TRBD2. There are 14 residues in the CDR3. Germline lookup yields CDR1 SGHRS and CDR2 YFSETQ. Losses at the gene ends were 6 bases for V and 3 bases for J; bases not matched to a gene: 4. The CDR3 nucleotides read TGCGCCAGCACCCAGGGACTAGCGGAAGAGACCCAGTACTTC. Amino acids: CASTQGLAEETQYF.

The CDR3 sequence: CAFSGDPYNEQFF. The CDR3 DNA reads as TGTGCCTTTTCGGGTGACCCCTACAATGAGCAGTTCTTC. This chain uses TRBV30 with TRBJ2-1; no definite D call. Germline assignment: CDR1 GTSNPN and CDR2 SVGIG (reference sequence). CDR3 length equals 13 residues. V shed 7 bases and J shed 2 bases, with 12 bases lying between them.

The chain uses TRBV7-9 and TRBJ1-2, with D uncertain. Between the trimmed V and J ends, which lost 1 base and 7 bases, there was a span of 13 bases. Germline V gene sequence: CDR1 SEHNR, CDR2 FQNEAQ (reference sequence). This CDR3 contains 14 residues. DNA for the CDR3: TGTGCCAGCAGCTTAGGTGGAGGGATTCGTGGCTACACCTTC. Protein sequence: CASSLGGGIRGYTF.

V usage is TRBV9 and J usage is TRBJ2-3; D unclear. CDR3 size: 14 residues. Germline values: CDR1 SGDLS, CDR2 YYNGEE. V was shortened by 0 bases and J by 2 bases, with 7 bases between the two germline ends. The CDR3 DNA sequence: TGTGCCAGCAGCGTAGAAGGAGCCACAGATACGCAGTATTTT. Its protein product is CASSVEGATDTQYF.

The rearrangement joins TRBV27 to TRBJ1-2; D is possibly TRBD1 (5 bases). The CDR3 extends over 14 amino acids. The V end was cut by 4 bases, the J end by 4 bases, with 13 bases between. From germline, CDR1 is MNHEY and CDR2 SMNVEV (reference sequence). CDR3 in DNA: TGTGCCAGCAGTTCCCTCGGGGGGTTCTATGGCTACACCTTC. Translation: CASSSLGGFYGYTF.

This chain uses TRBV12-5 with TRBJ2-2, with D tentatively TRBD1 (5 bases). CDR3 length: 14 residues. Germline assignment: CDR1 LGHNT and CDR2 FRNRAP. V shed 7 bases and J shed 6 bases, with 15 bases lying between them. The CDR3 sequence: CASAQFRAPGELFF. CDR3 DNA: TGTGCTAGTGCCCAGTTCAGGGCTCCCGGGGAGCTGTTTTTT.